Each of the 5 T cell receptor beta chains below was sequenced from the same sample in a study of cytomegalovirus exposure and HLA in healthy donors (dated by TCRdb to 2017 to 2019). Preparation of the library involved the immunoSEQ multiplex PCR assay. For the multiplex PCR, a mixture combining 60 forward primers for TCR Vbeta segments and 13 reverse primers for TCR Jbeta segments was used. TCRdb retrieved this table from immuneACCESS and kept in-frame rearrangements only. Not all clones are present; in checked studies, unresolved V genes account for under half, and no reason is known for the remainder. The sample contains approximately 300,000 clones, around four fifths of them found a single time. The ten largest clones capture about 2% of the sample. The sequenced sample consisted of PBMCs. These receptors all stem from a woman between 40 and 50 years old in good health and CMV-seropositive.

CDR3 sequence reads: CASSLDLASGRSYNEQFF. In DNA, the CDR3 is TGTGCCAGCAGCTTAGACTTGGCTAGCGGGAGAAGTTACAATGAGCAGTTCTTC. The rearrangement uses TRBV7-9 and TRBJ2-1; TRBD2 matches at 10 bases. The CDR3 extends over 18 amino acids. The germline gives CDR1 SEHNR, CDR2 FQNEAQ (reference sequence). V trimming: 1 base; J trimming: 4 bases; junction bases outside the gene matches: 10.

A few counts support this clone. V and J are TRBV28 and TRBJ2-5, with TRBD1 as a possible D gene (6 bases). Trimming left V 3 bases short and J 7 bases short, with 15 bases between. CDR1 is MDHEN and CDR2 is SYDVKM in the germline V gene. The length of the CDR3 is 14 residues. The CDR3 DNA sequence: TGTGCCAGCAGTTTTGGACAGCCACATGGGACCCAGTACTTC. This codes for CASSFGQPHGTQYF. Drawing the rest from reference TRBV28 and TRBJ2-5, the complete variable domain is DVKVTQSSRYLVKRTGEKVFLECVQDMDHENMFWYRQDPGLGLRLIYFSYDVKMKEKGDIPEGYSVSREKKERFSLILESASTNQTSMYLCASSFGQPHGTQYFGPGTRLLVL.

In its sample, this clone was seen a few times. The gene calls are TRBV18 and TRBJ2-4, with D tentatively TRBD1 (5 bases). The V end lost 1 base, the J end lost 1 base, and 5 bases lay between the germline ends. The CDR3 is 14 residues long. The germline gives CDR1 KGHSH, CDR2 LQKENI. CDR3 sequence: CASSPQGAKNIQYF. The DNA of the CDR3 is TGTGCCAGCTCACCACAGGGGGCCAAAAACATTCAGTACTTC.

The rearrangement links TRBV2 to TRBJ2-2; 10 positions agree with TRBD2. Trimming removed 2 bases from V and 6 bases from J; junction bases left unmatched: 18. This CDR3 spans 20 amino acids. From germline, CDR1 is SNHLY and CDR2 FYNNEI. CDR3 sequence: CASSELNRASGSRSPGELFF. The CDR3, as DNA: TGTGCCAGCAGTGAACTAAATAGGGCTAGCGGGAGTAGGTCTCCCGGGGAGCTGTTTTTT. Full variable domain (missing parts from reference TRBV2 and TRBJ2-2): EPEVTQTPSHQVTQMGQEVILRCVPISNHLYFYWYRQILGQKVEFLVSFYNNEISEKSEIFDDQFSVERPDGSNFTLKIRSTKLEDSAMYFCASSELNRASGSRSPGELFFGEGSRLTVL.

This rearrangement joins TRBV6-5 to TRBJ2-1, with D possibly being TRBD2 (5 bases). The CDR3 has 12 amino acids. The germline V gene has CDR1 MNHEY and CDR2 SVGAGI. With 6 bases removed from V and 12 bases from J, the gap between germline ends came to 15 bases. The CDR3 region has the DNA TGTGCCAGCAGGGATAAGACTATTAGGCAGTTCTTC. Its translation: CASRDKTIRQFF.